The T cell receptor (beta chain) under discussion was sequenced for a study of shared clonotypes between healthy human individuals. Libraries were prepared by immunoSEQ multiplex PCR; TCRdb keeps only in-frame clonotypes and omits some of them. The table lists more than 400,000 clones, 96% of them singletons, with less than 0.06% in the top ten. Whole-study findings and limits: Represented diversity, genetic and exposure-history alike, was limited by few donors.

Worth noting for this clone: Its specificity is not known.

CDR3 length equals 14 residues. From germline, CDR1 is SGHAT and CDR2 FQNNGV. The V gene lost 6 bases and the J gene lost 1 base, with 12 bases spanning the gap. The gene calls are TRBV11-2 and TRBJ1-1, with a possible D match to TRBD1 (6 bases). This TCR came from a woman between 25 and 40 years old in good health. The sequenced sample consisted of naive CD4+ T cells sorted from blood. Subset given: CD45RA+ positively selected. CDR3 protein: CASRQRTENTEAFF. The CDR3 nucleotides read TGTGCCAGCAGACAACGGACAGAGAACACTGAAGCTTTCTTT.